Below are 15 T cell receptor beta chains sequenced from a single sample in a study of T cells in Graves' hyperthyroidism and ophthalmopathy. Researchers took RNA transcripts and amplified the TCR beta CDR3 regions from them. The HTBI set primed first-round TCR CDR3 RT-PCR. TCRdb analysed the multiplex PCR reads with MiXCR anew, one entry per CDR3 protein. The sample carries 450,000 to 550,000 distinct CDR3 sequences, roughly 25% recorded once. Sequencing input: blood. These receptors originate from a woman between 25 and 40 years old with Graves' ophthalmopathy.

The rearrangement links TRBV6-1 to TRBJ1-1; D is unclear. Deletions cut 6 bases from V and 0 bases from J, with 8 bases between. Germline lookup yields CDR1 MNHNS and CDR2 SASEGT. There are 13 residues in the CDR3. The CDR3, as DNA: TGTGCCAGCAGGGAGCAAGTGAACACTGAAGCTTTCTTT. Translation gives CASREQVNTEAFF.

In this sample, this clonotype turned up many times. The CDR3 DNA sequence: TGCAGTGCCCGTAACGAGGGTCCCTATAATTCACCCCTCCACTTT. It encodes CSARNEGPYNSPLHF. This sequence joins TRBV20-1 and TRBJ1-6, with D unclear. The V end was cut by 6 bases, the J end by 2 bases, with 14 bases between. The CDR3 is 15 residues long. Germline V CDR1 and CDR2: DFQATT, SNEGSKA (reference sequence).

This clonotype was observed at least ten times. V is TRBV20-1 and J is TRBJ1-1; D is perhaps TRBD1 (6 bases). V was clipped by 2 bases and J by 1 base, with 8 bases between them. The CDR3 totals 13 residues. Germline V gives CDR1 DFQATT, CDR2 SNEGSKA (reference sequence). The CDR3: CSARQGSNTEAFF. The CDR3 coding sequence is TGCAGTGCTAGACAGGGGTCGAACACTGAAGCTTTCTTT.

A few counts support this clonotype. DNA of the CDR3: TGTGCCAGCAGCTTGCGTCTAGCGGGGCCCACAGATACGCAGTATTTT. It specifies CASSLRLAGPTDTQYF. The chain is built from TRBV5-4 and TRBJ2-3; 9 positions match TRBD2. V was clipped by 1 base and J by 2 bases; unmatched bases: 5. CDR1 SGHNT and CDR2 YYREEE come from the germline V gene (reference sequence). This CDR3 spans 16 amino acids.

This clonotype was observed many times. The CDR3 spells CASSEISANTGELFF. The CDR3 bases are TGTGCCAGCAGTGAGATTAGCGCGAACACCGGGGAGCTGTTTTTT. The chain links TRBV2 to TRBJ2-2; D perhaps matches TRBD2 (5 bases). Germline V gene lookup returns CDR1 SNHLY and CDR2 FYNNEI. The CDR3 totals 15 residues. V lost 3 bases and J 0 bases, leaving 8 bases between the germline ends.

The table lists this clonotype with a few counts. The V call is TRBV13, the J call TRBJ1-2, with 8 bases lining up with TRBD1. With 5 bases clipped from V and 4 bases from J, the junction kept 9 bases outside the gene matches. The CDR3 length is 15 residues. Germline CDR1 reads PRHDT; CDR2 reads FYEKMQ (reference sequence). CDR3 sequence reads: CASSQGQGEFYGYTF. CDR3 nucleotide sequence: TGTGCCAGCAGCCAAGGACAGGGAGAGTTCTATGGCTACACCTTC. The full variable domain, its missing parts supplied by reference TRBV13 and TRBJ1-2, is AAGVIQSPRHLIKEKRETATLKCYPIPRHDTVYWYQQGPGQDPQFLISFYEKMQSDKGSIPDRFSAQQFSDYHSELNMSSLELGDSALYFCASSQGQGEFYGYTFGSGTRLTVV.

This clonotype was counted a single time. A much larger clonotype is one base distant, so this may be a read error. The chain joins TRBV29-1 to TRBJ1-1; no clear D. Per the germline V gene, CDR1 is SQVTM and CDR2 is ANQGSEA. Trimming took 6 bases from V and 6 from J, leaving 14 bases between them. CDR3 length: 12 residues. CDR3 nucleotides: TGCAGCGTCTCAGGTCCCGGCTCTGAAGCTTTCTTT. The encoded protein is CSVSGPGSEAFF.

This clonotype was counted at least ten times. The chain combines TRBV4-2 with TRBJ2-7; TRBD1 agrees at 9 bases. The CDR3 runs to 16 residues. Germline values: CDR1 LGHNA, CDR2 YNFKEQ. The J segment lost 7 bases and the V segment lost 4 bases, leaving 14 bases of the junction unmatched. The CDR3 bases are TGTGCCAGCAGCCCCGGAGGTTGGACAGGGGTTCGGGAGCAGTACTTC. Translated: CASSPGGWTGVREQYF.

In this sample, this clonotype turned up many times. In DNA, the CDR3 is TGCAGTGCTAGAGATTACAGGGGCGATCAGCCCCAGCATTTT. Residues: CSARDYRGDQPQHF. The chain couples TRBV20-1 to TRBJ1-5, with 7 bases fitting TRBD1. In germline, CDR1 is DFQATT, CDR2 SNEGSKA (reference sequence). With 0 bases clipped from V and 5 bases from J, the junction kept 4 bases outside the gene matches. This CDR3 has 14 amino acids.

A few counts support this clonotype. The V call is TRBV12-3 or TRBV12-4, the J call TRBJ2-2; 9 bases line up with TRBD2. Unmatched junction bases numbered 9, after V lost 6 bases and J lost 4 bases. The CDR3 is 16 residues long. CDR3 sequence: CASRGRLAEGTGELFF. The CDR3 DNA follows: TGTGCCAGCAGGGGGAGACTAGCGGAGGGCACCGGGGAGCTGTTTTTT.

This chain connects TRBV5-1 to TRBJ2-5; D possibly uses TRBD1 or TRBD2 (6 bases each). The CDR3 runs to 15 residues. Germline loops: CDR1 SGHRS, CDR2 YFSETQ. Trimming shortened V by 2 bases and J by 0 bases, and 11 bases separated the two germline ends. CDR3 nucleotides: TGCGCCAGCAGCTTCACAGGGAGGAACCAAGAGACCCAGTACTTC. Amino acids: CASSFTGRNQETQYF. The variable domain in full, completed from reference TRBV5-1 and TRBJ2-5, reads KAGVTQTPRYLIKTRGQQVTLSCSPISGHRSVSWYQQTPGQGLQFLFEYFSETQRNKGNFPGRFSGRQFSNSRSEMNVSTLELGDSALYLCASSFTGRNQETQYFGPGTRLLVL.

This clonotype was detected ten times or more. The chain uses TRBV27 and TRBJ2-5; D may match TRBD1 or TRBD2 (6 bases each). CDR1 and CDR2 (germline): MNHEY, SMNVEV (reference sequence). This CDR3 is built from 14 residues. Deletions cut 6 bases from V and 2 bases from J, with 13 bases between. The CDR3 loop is CASRITGRQETQYF. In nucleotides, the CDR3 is TGTGCCAGCAGAATTACAGGGAGGCAAGAGACCCAGTACTTC.

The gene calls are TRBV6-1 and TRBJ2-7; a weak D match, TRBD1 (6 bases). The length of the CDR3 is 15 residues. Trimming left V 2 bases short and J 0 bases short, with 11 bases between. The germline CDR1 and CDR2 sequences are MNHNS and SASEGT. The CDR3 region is CASSEIGDNSYEQYF. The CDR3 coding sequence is TGTGCCAGCAGTGAAATAGGGGACAACTCCTACGAGCAGTACTTC.

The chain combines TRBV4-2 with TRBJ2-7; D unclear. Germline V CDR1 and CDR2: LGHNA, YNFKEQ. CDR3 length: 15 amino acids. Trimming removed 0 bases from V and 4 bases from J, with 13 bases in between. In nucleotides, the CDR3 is TGTGCCAGCAGCCAAGATCACAAGCAAATTTACGAGCAGTACTTC. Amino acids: CASSQDHKQIYEQYF.

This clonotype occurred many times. In nucleotides, the CDR3 is TGTGCCATCAGTGATTCCGACAGGGGGTATGGCTACACCTTC. It yields the protein CAISDSDRGYGYTF. V and J are TRBV10-3 and TRBJ1-2, with 9 bases fitting TRBD1. V lost 3 bases to trimming and J lost 5 bases; unmatched junction nucleotides: 4. The CDR3 spans 14 residues. The germline CDR1 and CDR2 sequences are ENHRY and SYGVKD.